Given below is one TCR beta chain in context. The data are from a study of shared clonotypes between healthy human individuals. It was CD45RO-negative cells, positively selected for CCR7, that made up naive CD8 cells, with terminally differentiated effector memory CD45RA+ cells excluded. Assay: immunoSEQ multiplex PCR; the TCRdb copy retains only in-frame clones and omits some. Of around 2.1 million clones in the sample, approximately 94% are singletons; the top ten hold over 1.5%. CDR1 and CDR2 from the germline V gene are SEHNR and FQNEAQ (reference sequence). Trimming cost V 5 bases and J 0 bases, with 16 bases left between them. The CDR3 length is 16 residues.

The source is a man younger than 35 in good health. Some clones in this sample may be carry-over from other donors' samples. The material sequenced was naive CD8+ T cells from PBMCs. V gene TRBV7-9 combines with J gene TRBJ1-2; no definite D call. The DNA for the CDR3 is TGTGCCAGCAGCCCAACCGCCGGTCCCGCTAACTATGGCTACACCTTC. Its protein product is CASSPTAGPANYGYTF.